This T cell receptor beta chain was sequenced for a study of blood T cells in healthy people across ages. V was pared by 0 bases and J by 11 bases, with 10 bases between. CDR1 and CDR2 (germline): LGHDT, YNNKEL (reference sequence). The CDR3 sequence is 12 residues long. A sample-barcoded 5' primer and a J-beta primer mix were used in a second PCR of roughly 7 to 12 cycles. Every single cDNA molecule received a tag from a template-switch adaptor with 12 random nucleotides. TCRdb reprocessed the 5' RACE reads with MiXCR, giving one entry per CDR3 protein. The sample gives 1.5 million to 2 million distinct CDR3 sequences, 28% of which show up once; about 8% is in the top ten. Overall study results and limits: CMV status of donors was not determined, possibly confounding expanded clonotype changes. Measured against age, TCR beta diversity per million T cells decreased in a roughly linear manner. Compared with aged donors, long-lived donors showed fewer expanded clones, suggesting selection.

As for this clonotype: Its antigen is unidentified.

This sequence was found in a woman in her 30s in good health. V usage is TRBV3-1 and J usage is TRBJ1-1, with D hard to call. Sample: blood. As DNA, the CDR3 is TGTGCCAGCAGCCAAGATGGTGGGTTGGCTTTCTTT. Translated: CASSQDGGLAFF.